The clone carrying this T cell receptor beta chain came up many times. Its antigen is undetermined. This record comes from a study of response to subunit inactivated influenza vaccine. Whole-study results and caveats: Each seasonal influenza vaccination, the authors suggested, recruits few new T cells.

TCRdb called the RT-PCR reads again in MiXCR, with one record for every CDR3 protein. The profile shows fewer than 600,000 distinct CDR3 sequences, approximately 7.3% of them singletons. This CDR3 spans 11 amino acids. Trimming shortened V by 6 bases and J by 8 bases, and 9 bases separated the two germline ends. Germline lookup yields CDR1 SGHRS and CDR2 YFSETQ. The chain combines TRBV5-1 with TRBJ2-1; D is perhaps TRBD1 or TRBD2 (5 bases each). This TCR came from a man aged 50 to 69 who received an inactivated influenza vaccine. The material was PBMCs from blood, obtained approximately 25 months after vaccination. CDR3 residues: CASTRGDEQFF. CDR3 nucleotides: TGCGCCAGCACCCGAGGGGATGAGCAGTTCTTC.